This T cell receptor beta chain was captured by sequencing in a study of T cells in Graves' hyperthyroidism and ophthalmopathy. Study findings and constraints: Ophthalmopathy was distinguished from stable hyperthyroidism by 13 V-J signatures. Before onset, ophthalmopathy was predicted by the model a median around 6 months earlier.

V was shortened by 6 bases and J by 2 bases, with 20 bases between the two germline ends. The CDR3 is made up of 18 amino acids. Germline V gene lookup returns CDR1 LNHDA and CDR2 SQIVND (reference sequence). There were TCR beta CDR3 regions amplified from RNA transcripts. A first-round RT-PCR of the TCR CDR3 used the HTBI primer set. TCRdb re-called the multiplex PCR reads with MiXCR, one entry per CDR3 protein. The data show 400,000 or so distinct CDR3 sequences, with about 14% seen just once and over 25% held by the top ten. With duration under 3 months, ophthalmopathy was active: Clinical Activity Score at least 3, NOSPECS at least 4. Clinicians diagnosed patients from clinical symptoms, serum thyroxine and TRAb, thyroid ultrasound and orbital computed tomography. Regarding this clonotype: Its antigen is not known.

This clonotype was obtained from a man in his fifties or sixties with Graves' ophthalmopathy. The chain recombines TRBV19 with TRBJ2-6; a possible D gene is TRBD1 (6 bases). The specimen was blood. In nucleotides, the CDR3 is TGTGCCAGTAGGCCCACACCCGGGACAACGACTGGGGCCAACGTCCTGACTTTC. It is translated as CASRPTPGTTTGANVLTF.